One sample yielded the 30 T cell receptor beta chains listed below, sequenced in a study of cytomegalovirus exposure and HLA in healthy donors. Sequencing used immunoSEQ multiplex PCR; TCRdb keeps in-frame clones, though not all of them. The table lists some 86,000 clones, under 95% of them singletons, with 3% to 4.5% in the top ten. The sample comprised PBMCs. The receptors derive from a woman aged 25 to 39 in good health and CMV-seronegative.

This chain joins TRBV9 and TRBJ1-2; 8 nucleotides line up with TRBD1. Losses at the gene ends were 3 bases for V and 4 bases for J; bases not matched to a gene: 2. CDR1 is SGDLS, CDR2 YYNGEE, per germline. CDR3 length equals 13 residues. The DNA of the CDR3 is TGTGCCAGCAGCGCTGACAGGGGCTATGGCTACACCTTC. It encodes CASSADRGYGYTF.

The chain is built from TRBV28 and TRBJ1-1; 7 bases line up with TRBD1. The trim removed 1 base at V and 5 bases at J, leaving 16 bases unmatched. The CDR3 loop spans 18 amino acids. Germline V gene data show CDR1 as MDHEN and CDR2 as SYDVKM. The CDR3 sequence: CASSLLADFEGTATEAFF. The CDR3, as DNA: TGTGCCAGCAGTTTATTGGCGGATTTTGAGGGGACAGCAACTGAAGCTTTCTTT.

The V gene is TRBV6-1, the J gene TRBJ2-3; a possible D gene is TRBD2 (7 bases). The length of the CDR3 is 15 residues. Germline V gene data show CDR1 as MNHNS and CDR2 as SASEGT. V was shortened by 10 bases and J by 4 bases, with 21 bases between the two germline ends. Here the CDR3 reads CATKKGGAGADTQYF. The CDR3 DNA is TGTGCCACCAAGAAAGGGGGGGCTGGCGCAGATACGCAGTATTTT.

The V and J genes are TRBV5-5 and TRBJ2-5; TRBD2 aligns across 12 bases. This CDR3 comprises 16 residues. V gave up 1 base and J gave up 5 bases; unmatched junction bases: 6. Looked up from germline, CDR1 is SGHKS and CDR2 is YYEKEE (reference sequence). CDR3 nucleotide sequence: TGTGCCAGCAGCTTGAGACTAGCGGGGGCCCCGGAGACCCAGTACTTC. It codes for CASSLRLAGAPETQYF. Looking up the rest from reference TRBV5-5 and TRBJ2-5 gives the full variable domain: DAGVTQSPTHLIKTRGQQVTLRCSPISGHKSVSWYQQVLGQGPQFIFQYYEKEERGRGNFPDRFSARQFPNYSSELNVNALLLGDSALYLCASSLRLAGAPETQYFGPGTRLLVL.

The chain is built from TRBV5-1 and TRBJ1-1, with D possibly TRBD1 on 5 matching bases. CDR3 length equals 15 residues. Germline V gene data show CDR1 as SGHRS and CDR2 as YFSETQ. Trimming left V 4 bases short and J 3 bases short, with 16 bases between. CDR3 in amino acids: CASSPSGGRDTEAFF. CDR3 nucleotides: TGCGCCAGCAGCCCGTCTGGGGGGAGGGACACTGAAGCTTTCTTT.

This clone was seen only once. V usage is TRBV5-1 and J usage is TRBJ2-5; TRBD2 matches 8 bases. The CDR3 has 14 amino acids. The germline V gene encodes CDR1 SGHRS and CDR2 YFSETQ. V shed 3 bases, J shed 4 bases, and the junction held 5 bases outside the gene matches. For the CDR3, the DNA is TGCGCCAGCAGCTCTCAGGCGGGGGGAGAGACCCAGTACTTC. It codes for CASSSQAGGETQYF.

V gene TRBV5-1 combines with J gene TRBJ2-1, with a tentative D call TRBD2 (6 bases). From germline, CDR1 is SGHRS and CDR2 YFSETQ. The CDR3 runs 15 residues. V was shortened by 0 bases and J by 8 bases, with 15 bases between the two germline ends. The CDR3 DNA sequence: TGCGCCAGCAGCTTGGCGGGAGCGGGTGGAGATGAGCAGTTCTTC. Translating gives CASSLAGAGGDEQFF.

The chain recombines TRBV9 with TRBJ1-3; 7 nucleotides align to TRBD1. This CDR3 region has 14 residues. Germline V CDR1 and CDR2: SGDLS, YYNGEE. J lost 3 bases, V lost 4 bases, and 4 bases had no gene match. CDR3 sequence: CASSLRDSGNTIYF. DNA of the CDR3: TGTGCCAGCAGCCTTCGGGACAGTGGAAACACCATATATTTT.

This clone was found a few times. V and J are TRBV2 and TRBJ1-5; a weak D match, TRBD1 (6 bases). The CDR3 is 13 amino acids. CDR1 is SNHLY, CDR2 FYNNEI, per germline. Trimming removed 7 bases from V and 4 bases from J, with 11 bases in between. CDR3 nucleotide sequence: TGTGCCAGCAAAAGGACAGATAATCAGCCCCAGCATTTT. It encodes CASKRTDNQPQHF.

The genes are TRBV15 and TRBJ2-4, with 8 bases matching TRBD1. The germline V gene encodes CDR1 LNHNV and CDR2 YYDKDF (reference sequence). Trimming at V came to 7 bases and at J to 3 bases, leaving 17 bases not matched to a gene. The CDR3 runs 18 residues. The CDR3 bases are TGTGCCACCAAACTACAGGACAGGGCGCTTGGAGGCAAAAACATTCAGTACTTC. Translation gives CATKLQDRALGGKNIQYF.

The V call is TRBV7-3, the J call TRBJ1-2; the D is unclear. The V end lost 6 bases, the J end lost 8 bases, and 25 bases lay between the germline ends. This CDR3 has 16 amino acids. CDR1 is SGHTA and CDR2 is FQGTGA in the germline V gene. CDR3 in DNA: TGTGCCAGCAGTCGCGCCCGGCAAACGGGGTCGGGCGGCTACACCTTC. Translation: CASSRARQTGSGGYTF. The entire variable domain, with the rest obtained from reference TRBV7-3 and TRBJ1-2, is as follows: GAGVSQTPSNKVTEKGKYVELRCDPISGHTALYWYRQSLGQGPEFLIYFQGTGAADDSGLPNDRFFAVRPEGSVSTLKIQRTERGDSAVYLCASSRARQTGSGGYTFGSGTRLTVV.

The rearrangement links TRBV30 to TRBJ1-1, with D uncertain. CDR3 size: 14 residues. Deletions cut 0 bases from V and 4 bases from J, with 12 bases between. The V gene's germline CDR1 is GTSNPN and CDR2 SVGIG (reference sequence). The CDR3 here is CAWSVGSRVTEAFF. CDR3 nucleotide sequence: TGTGCCTGGAGTGTAGGGTCGCGGGTCACTGAAGCTTTCTTT. Full variable domain (rest looked up from reference TRBV30 and TRBJ1-1): SQTIHQWPATLVQPVGSPLSLECTVEGTSNPNLYWYRQAAGRGLQLLFYSVGIGQISSEVPQNLSASRPQDRQFILSSKKLLLSDSGFYLCAWSVGSRVTEAFFGQGTRLTVV.

The J gene is TRBJ2-1, the V gene TRBV5-1, with 12 bases aligning to TRBD2. The CDR3 is made up of 18 amino acids. The germline V gene encodes CDR1 SGHRS and CDR2 YFSETQ. The V gene end was trimmed by 4 bases and the J gene end by 0 bases; junction bases not matched to a gene: 8. CDR3 DNA sequence: TGCGCCAGCAGCCCTTCCGGACTAGCGGGGAGCTCCTACAATGAGCAGTTCTTC. The encoded protein is CASSPSGLAGSSYNEQFF. Together with reference TRBV5-1 and TRBJ2-1, the CDR3 gives the full variable domain: KAGVTQTPRYLIKTRGQQVTLSCSPISGHRSVSWYQQTPGQGLQFLFEYFSETQRNKGNFPGRFSGRQFSNSRSEMNVSTLELGDSALYLCASSPSGLAGSSYNEQFFGPGTRLTVL.

The CDR3 sequence: CATWRQGRGYTF. For the CDR3, the DNA is TGTGCCACGTGGAGACAGGGCCGTGGCTACACCTTC. The chain is built from TRBV19 and TRBJ1-2; 7 nucleotides match TRBD1. Germline V gene data show CDR1 as LNHDA and CDR2 as SQIVND (reference sequence). The CDR3 length is 12 residues. Germline trimming cut 10 bases from V and 7 bases from J; bases unmatched to any gene: 9.

The V and J genes are TRBV5-1 and TRBJ1-2; 9 bases are a match to TRBD1. The CDR3 sequence is 14 residues long. V shed 5 bases, J shed 5 bases, and the junction held 7 bases outside the gene matches. Per germline, CDR1 SGHRS and CDR2 YFSETQ. The CDR3 sequence is CASRPTGGPYGYTF. The DNA for the CDR3 is TGCGCCAGCAGACCTACAGGGGGCCCATATGGCTACACCTTC.

The chain recombines TRBV5-8 with TRBJ1-2; no reliable D call. The CDR3 spans 16 residues. Deletions cut 1 base from V and 9 bases from J, with 22 bases between. Germline loops: CDR1 SGHTS, CDR2 YDEGEE. The CDR3 bases are TGTGCCAGCAGCTTGCCCAGACAAGATTCTTGGAGGAGCTACACCTTC. Translating it yields CASSLPRQDSWRSYTF.

The chain uses TRBV5-1 and TRBJ1-1; 10 bases align to TRBD1. This CDR3 has 15 amino acids. The V segment lost 0 bases and the J segment 11 bases; nucleotides outside the gene matches: 10. Germline lookup yields CDR1 SGHRS and CDR2 YFSETQ. The CDR3 protein is CASSLAGTGVVTAFF. CDR3 bases: TGCGCCAGCAGCTTGGCCGGGACAGGGGTTGTAACGGCTTTCTTT.

The chain recombines TRBV6-5 with TRBJ1-1, with D possibly TRBD1 on 5 matching bases. Germline loops: CDR1 MNHEY, CDR2 SVGAGI. The CDR3 has 12 amino acids. The V gene lost 6 bases and the J gene lost 2 bases, with 7 bases spanning the gap. The DNA for the CDR3 is TGTGCCAGCAGCAGGGATAACACTGAAGCTTTCTTT. This codes for CASSRDNTEAFF.

The chain joins TRBV4-2 to TRBJ2-7; D is perhaps TRBD1 (6 bases). Germline V gene sequence: CDR1 LGHNA, CDR2 YNFKEQ. CDR3 length equals 16 residues. V lost 1 base and J lost 4, with 17 bases in between. Here the CDR3 DNA reads TGTGCCAGCAGCCAAGGAAGGAACAGGGTTGGATACGAGCAGTACTTC. As protein: CASSQGRNRVGYEQYF.

This clone was detected once. The V gene is TRBV7-6, the J gene TRBJ2-5; TRBD1 matches at 9 bases. The CDR3 runs to 15 residues. Unmatched junction bases numbered 7, after V lost 1 base and J lost 7 bases. The germline gives CDR1 SGHVS, CDR2 FNYEAQ. CDR3 in amino acids: CASSLVRRDRATQYF. The CDR3 DNA follows: TGTGCCAGCAGCTTAGTGAGACGGGACAGGGCGACCCAGTACTTC.

Concerning this clone: The junction departs from germline at one end; a sequencing error may be responsible. This chain joins TRBV7-7 and TRBJ2-1; no clear D. From germline, CDR1 is SSHAT and CDR2 FNYEAQ (reference sequence). CDR3 length: 14 amino acids. The CDR3 nucleotides read TGTGCTAGCAGCTTAGATGGCGGATACAATGAGCAGTTCTTC. This codes for CASSLDGGYNEQFF.

This clone was counted a few times. The same CDR3 also results from other DNA sequences found in this sample. The genes are TRBV18 and TRBJ2-7; D is undetermined. Trimming shortened V by 5 bases and J by 4 bases, and 6 bases separated the two germline ends. In germline, CDR1 is KGHSH, CDR2 LQKENI. The CDR3 loop spans 11 amino acids. CDR3 residues: CASSSSYEQYF. In nucleotides, the CDR3 is TGTGCCAGCTCATCGAGTTACGAGCAGTACTTC. The entire variable domain, with the rest obtained from reference TRBV18 and TRBJ2-7, is as follows: NAGVMQNPRHLVRRRGQEARLRCSPMKGHSHVYWYRQLPEEGLKFMVYLQKENIIDESGMPKERFSAEFPKEGPSILRIQQVVRGDSAAYFCASSSSYEQYFGPGTRLTVT.

This clone was recorded a few times. The chain combines TRBV28 with TRBJ1-4, with a weak D call TRBD1 (5 bases). V was clipped by 3 bases and J by 16 bases, with 15 bases between them. The germline gives CDR1 MDHEN, CDR2 SYDVKM. This CDR3 contains 12 residues. The CDR3 sequence is CASSFRERRPFF. The CDR3 DNA is TGTGCCAGCAGTTTCAGGGAAAGGCGACCGTTTTTT.

This rearrangement joins TRBV7-2 to TRBJ2-2; D is uncertain. The V gene lost 2 bases and the J gene lost 2 bases, with 9 bases spanning the gap. This CDR3 region has 15 residues. Germline V gene sequence: CDR1 SGHTA, CDR2 FQGNSA. The CDR3 sequence: CASSLLGQNTGELFF. The CDR3 DNA reads as TGTGCCAGCAGCTTACTTGGCCAAAACACCGGGGAGCTGTTTTTT.

This clone has only a few counts. This chain links TRBV28 with TRBJ1-6; TRBD1 matches 10 bases. Germline CDR1 reads MDHEN; CDR2 reads SYDVKM. This CDR3 contains 16 residues. J lost 7 bases, V lost 5 bases, and 8 bases had no gene match. DNA for the CDR3: TGTGCCAGCAGTCCGCCGCCGGGACAGGGGAATTCACCCCTCCACTTT. It is translated as CASSPPPGQGNSPLHF.

CDR3 nucleotide sequence: TGTGCCAGCAGCCCTAGCGGGGGCAATGAGCAGTTCTTC. It translates to CASSPSGGNEQFF. The chain recombines TRBV11-3 with TRBJ2-1; TRBD2 matches 10 bases. V dropped 5 bases and J dropped 6; count of bases not matched to a gene: 1. This CDR3 is 13 amino acids long. Germline V gene lookup returns CDR1 SGHNT and CDR2 YENEEA.

The chain links TRBV11-1 to TRBJ1-1; tentative D call: TRBD1 (6 bases). The length of the CDR3 is 15 residues. Germline assignment: CDR1 SGHAT and CDR2 FQDESV (reference sequence). The V and J ends lost 2 bases and 11 bases respectively, with 21 bases between them. For the CDR3, the DNA is TGTGCCAGCAGCTTAACGACCGGGAGGGACAAGGAGGCTTTCTTT. It is translated as CASSLTTGRDKEAFF. The variable domain in full, completed from reference TRBV11-1 and TRBJ1-1, reads EAEVAQSPRYKITEKSQAVAFWCDPISGHATLYWYRQILGQGPELLVQFQDESVVDDSQLPKDRFSAERLKGVDSTLKIQPAELGDSAMYLCASSLTTGRDKEAFFGQGTRLTVV.

V usage is TRBV7-3 and J usage is TRBJ2-3; TRBD2 aligns across 9 bases. V gave up 2 bases and J gave up 2 bases; unmatched junction bases: 5. This CDR3 spans 16 amino acids. Germline V lookup: CDR1 SGHTA, CDR2 FQGTGA. The CDR3 region is CASSLGGGALTDTQYF. The DNA of the CDR3 is TGTGCCAGCAGCTTAGGCGGGGGGGCCCTCACAGATACGCAGTATTTT.

This sequence joins TRBV19 and TRBJ2-1; tentatively, D is TRBD1 (6 bases). Germline V lookup: CDR1 LNHDA, CDR2 SQIVND (reference sequence). This CDR3 is built from 15 residues. V was clipped by 1 base and J by 2 bases, with 9 bases between them. The CDR3 DNA reads TGTGCCAGTAGTATAGTGGCAGGGGCCTACAATGAGCAGTTCTTC. It codes for CASSIVAGAYNEQFF.

The chain links TRBV5-1 to TRBJ2-5; the D gene is possibly TRBD2 (6 bases). V lost 0 bases, J lost 5 bases, and 14 bases lay in between. The germline V gene has CDR1 SGHRS and CDR2 YFSETQ. CDR3 length: 15 residues. In DNA form, the CDR3 reads TGCGCCAGCAGCTTGGATGTTAGCGGCGCCGAGACCCAGTACTTC. Encoded protein: CASSLDVSGAETQYF.